The source of this TCR beta chain is a study of post-analysis software for immune sequencing data. A few counts support this clonotype. Its antigen is unknown. The ends lost 4 bases at V and 4 bases at J; junction bases unmatched: 6. The CDR3 totals 15 residues. Per the germline V gene, CDR1 is MNHEY and CDR2 is SVGEGT. Notes on the study in general: Five or six TRBV segments were more frequent in patients than controls; TRBV5-6, TRBV5-1 and TRBV20-1 belonged to this group.

Libraries were made from TCR beta cDNA, and they carried unique molecular identifiers. TCRdb used MiXCR to reprocess the PCR reads, holding one entry per CDR3 protein. The sample lists about 170,000 distinct CDR3 sequences; approximately 28% were seen once. The sequence was collected from a girl under 18 with multiple sclerosis. The sample taken for sequencing was blood. V gene TRBV6-2 or TRBV6-3 combines with J gene TRBJ2-1, with TRBD2 identical over 8 bases. The CDR3 sequence is CASSLQREWYNEQFF. The CDR3 DNA is TGTGCCAGCAGTTTACAGCGGGAGTGGTACAATGAGCAGTTCTTC.